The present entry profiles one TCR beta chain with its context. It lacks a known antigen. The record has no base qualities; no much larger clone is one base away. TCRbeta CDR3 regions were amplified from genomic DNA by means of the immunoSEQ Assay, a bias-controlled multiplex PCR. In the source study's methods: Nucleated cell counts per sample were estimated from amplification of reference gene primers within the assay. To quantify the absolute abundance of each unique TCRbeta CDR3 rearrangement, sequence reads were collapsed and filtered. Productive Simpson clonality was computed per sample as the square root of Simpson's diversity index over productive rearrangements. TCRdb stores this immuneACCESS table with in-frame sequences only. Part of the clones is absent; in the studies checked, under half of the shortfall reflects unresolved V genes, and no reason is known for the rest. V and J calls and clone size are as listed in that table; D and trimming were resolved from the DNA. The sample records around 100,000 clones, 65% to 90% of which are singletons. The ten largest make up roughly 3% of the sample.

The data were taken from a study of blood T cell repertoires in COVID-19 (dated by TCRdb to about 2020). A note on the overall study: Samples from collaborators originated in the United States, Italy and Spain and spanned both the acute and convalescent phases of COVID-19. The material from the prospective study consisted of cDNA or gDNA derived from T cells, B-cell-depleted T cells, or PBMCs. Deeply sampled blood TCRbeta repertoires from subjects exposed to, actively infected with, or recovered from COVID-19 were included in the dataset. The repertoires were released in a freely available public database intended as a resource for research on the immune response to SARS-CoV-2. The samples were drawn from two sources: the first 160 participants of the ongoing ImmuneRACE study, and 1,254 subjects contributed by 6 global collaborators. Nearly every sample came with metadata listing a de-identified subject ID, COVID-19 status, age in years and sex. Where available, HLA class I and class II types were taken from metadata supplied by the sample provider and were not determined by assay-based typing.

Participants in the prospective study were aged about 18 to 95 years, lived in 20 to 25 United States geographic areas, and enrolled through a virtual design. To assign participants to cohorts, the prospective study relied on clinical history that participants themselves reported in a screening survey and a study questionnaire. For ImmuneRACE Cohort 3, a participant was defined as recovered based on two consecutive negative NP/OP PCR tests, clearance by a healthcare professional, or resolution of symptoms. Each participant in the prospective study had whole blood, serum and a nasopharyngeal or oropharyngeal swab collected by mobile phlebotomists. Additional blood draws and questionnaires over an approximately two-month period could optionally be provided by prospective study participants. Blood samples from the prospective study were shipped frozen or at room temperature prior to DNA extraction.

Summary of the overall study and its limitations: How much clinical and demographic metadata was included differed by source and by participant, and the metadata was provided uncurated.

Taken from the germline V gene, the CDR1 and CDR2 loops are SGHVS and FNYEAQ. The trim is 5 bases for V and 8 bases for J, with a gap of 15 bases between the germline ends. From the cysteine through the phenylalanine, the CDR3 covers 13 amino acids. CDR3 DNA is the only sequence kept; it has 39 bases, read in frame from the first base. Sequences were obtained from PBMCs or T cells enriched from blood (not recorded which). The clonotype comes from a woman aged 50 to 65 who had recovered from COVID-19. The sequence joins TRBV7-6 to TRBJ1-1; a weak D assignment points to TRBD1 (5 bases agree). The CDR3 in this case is CASSHNGAGEAFF. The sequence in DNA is TGTGCCAGCAGCCATAATGGGGCGGGAGAAGCTTTCTTT.